This T cell receptor (beta chain) was obtained from a study of control samples from healthy donors and cancer patients. This CDR3 is built from 16 residues. The trim removed 2 bases at V and 2 bases at J, leaving 6 bases unmatched. The germline gives CDR1 LNHDA, CDR2 SQIVND (reference sequence). The protocol was immunoSEQ multiplex PCR, while the TCRdb copy is restricted to in-frame clones and leaves out a portion. The sample has fewer than 130,000 clones; approximately 87% are singletons. Material: PBMCs. The origin of this receptor is a woman aged 60-70 years with lung cancer. The chain employs TRBV19 and TRBJ2-3; TRBD1 matches 8 bases. As DNA, the CDR3 is TGTGCCAGTAGTATACGGACAGGGACAAACACAGATACGCAGTATTTT. Translating gives CASSIRTGTNTDTQYF.